The 18 T cell receptor beta chains below come from one sample, sequenced in a study of blood T cell repertoires in COVID-19. Sequenced by immunoSEQ multiplex PCR; TCRdb stores in-frame clones only, minus some. Of tens of thousands of clones listed, 82% are singletons. The sequenced material came from peripheral blood. The receptors here all came from a woman in her sixties or seventies with acute or convalescent COVID-19.

The chain carries TRBV29-1 and TRBJ1-1, with D maybe TRBD1 (6 bases). Per the germline V gene, CDR1 is SQVTM and CDR2 is ANQGSEA. V was shortened by 6 bases and J by 1 base, with 12 bases between the two germline ends. The CDR3 is made up of 13 amino acids. CDR3 bases: TGCAGCGTGGGGGCCGACTGGAACACTGAAGCTTTCTTT. Its protein product is CSVGADWNTEAFF.

J is TRBJ1-2 and V is TRBV29-1; D is ambiguous. This CDR3 comprises 12 residues. V was cut by 7 bases and J by 4 bases, with 13 bases left in between. The germline CDR1 and CDR2 sequences are SQVTM and ANQGSEA. Here the CDR3 reads CSGSGGGYGYTF. CDR3 sequence (DNA): TGCAGCGGCTCAGGCGGAGGCTATGGCTACACCTTC.

The chain couples TRBV7-9 to TRBJ1-1, with TRBD1 matching 9 bases. Germline V lookup: CDR1 SEHNR, CDR2 FQNEAQ (reference sequence). This CDR3 region has 15 residues. The ends lost 6 bases at V and 5 bases at J; junction bases unmatched: 10. The CDR3 protein is CASRLRTGGETEAFF. CDR3 sequence (DNA): TGTGCCAGCAGGCTTAGAACAGGGGGCGAGACTGAAGCTTTCTTT.

The chain employs TRBV10-2 and TRBJ2-5; TRBD1 matches 8 bases. The trim removed 10 bases at V and 4 bases at J, leaving 8 bases unmatched. This CDR3 contains 13 residues. Per germline, CDR1 WSHSY and CDR2 SAAADI. The CDR3, as DNA: TGCGCCATTGGACAGGGAGGAACAGAGACCCAGTACTTC. This encodes CAIGQGGTETQYF.

The chain links TRBV7-9 to TRBJ1-2, with 9 bases fitting TRBD1. V shed 4 bases, J shed 2 bases, and the junction held 11 bases outside the gene matches. The CDR3 is 17 amino acids. Germline loops: CDR1 SEHNR, CDR2 FQNEAQ (reference sequence). CDR3 sequence reads: CASSSVPGQGWNYGYTF. CDR3 sequence (DNA): TGTGCCAGCAGCTCCGTCCCGGGACAGGGTTGGAACTATGGCTACACCTTC.

The chain combines TRBV5-1 with TRBJ2-3; the match to TRBD2 covers 13 bases. The trim removed 3 bases at V and 2 bases at J, leaving 12 bases unmatched. The CDR3 contains 19 residues. The germline CDR1 and CDR2 sequences are SGHRS and YFSETQ. CDR3 nucleotides: TGCGCCAGCAGCTCGAAGGCGACAGGGACTAGCGGGACCACAGATACGCAGTATTTT. Translation gives CASSSKATGTSGTTDTQYF.

This chain links TRBV19 with TRBJ1-5; 7 bases map to TRBD1. Losses at the gene ends were 6 bases for V and 7 bases for J; bases not matched to a gene: 6. The CDR3 sequence is 13 residues long. Germline loops: CDR1 LNHDA, CDR2 SQIVND (reference sequence). The CDR3 DNA is TGTGCCAGTAGGCAGACAGGGACCCAGCCCCAGCATTTT. Encoded protein: CASRQTGTQPQHF.

The chain has TRBV27 and TRBJ2-4; possibly TRBD2 for D (6 bases). Germline CDR1 is MNHEY and CDR2 is SMNVEV (reference sequence). V was trimmed by 9 bases and J by 3 bases, leaving 18 bases between them. CDR3 size: 15 residues. In DNA form, the CDR3 reads TGTGCCAGTAGGCGGGGAGACGGAGGCAAAAACATTCAGTACTTC. This gives the protein CASRRGDGGKNIQYF.

The chain carries TRBV3-1 (or the pseudogene TRBV3-2) and TRBJ2-7, with 7 bases matching TRBD1. The germline V gene has CDR1 LGHDT and CDR2 YNNKEL (reference sequence). The V and J ends lost 4 bases and 7 bases, in that order; junction bases with no gene match: 10. This CDR3 is built from 14 residues. The CDR3 reads CASSRAGGQREQYF. The CDR3 DNA reads TGTGCCAGCAGCCGAGCAGGGGGTCAGCGGGAGCAGTACTTC.

This chain joins TRBV7-9 and TRBJ2-7; 10 bases map to TRBD1. The J segment lost 4 bases and the V segment lost 5 bases, leaving 8 bases of the junction unmatched. Germline values: CDR1 SEHNR, CDR2 FQNEAQ (reference sequence). This CDR3 has 15 residues. CDR3 amino acids: CASSQGQGPPYEQYF. The DNA for the CDR3 is TGTGCCAGCAGCCAGGGACAGGGGCCTCCATACGAGCAGTACTTC.

This clone was observed a few times. The chain is built from TRBV12-3 or TRBV12-4 and TRBJ2-5; 9 bases are shared with TRBD1. The CDR3 is 13 amino acids. V lost 5 bases and J lost 6; bases outside the gene matches: 4. CDR3 residues: CASSTDRGKTQYF. CDR3 sequence (DNA): TGTGCCAGCAGTACGGACAGGGGAAAGACCCAGTACTTC.

The chain has TRBV6-5 and TRBJ1-1, with D maybe TRBD1 (6 bases). The ends were cut back, 2 bases at V and 0 bases at J, with 10 bases in the middle. CDR1 is MNHEY, CDR2 SVGAGI, per germline. This CDR3 is built from 15 residues. Here the CDR3 reads CASSYTTGLNTEAFF. The CDR3, as DNA: TGTGCCAGCAGTTACACTACAGGGTTGAACACTGAAGCTTTCTTT.

The chain couples TRBV18 to TRBJ2-7; 7 positions match TRBD1. Germline CDR1 and CDR2: KGHSH and LQKENI. The J segment lost 0 bases and the V segment lost 3 bases, leaving 5 bases of the junction unmatched. This CDR3 region has 15 residues. The CDR3 sequence: CASSPGQASSYEQYF. The CDR3 region has the DNA TGTGCCAGCTCACCTGGACAGGCGAGCTCCTACGAGCAGTACTTC. The variable domain in full, with the rest retrieved from reference TRBV18 and TRBJ2-7, is NAGVMQNPRHLVRRRGQEARLRCSPMKGHSHVYWYRQLPEEGLKFMVYLQKENIIDESGMPKERFSAEFPKEGPSILRIQQVVRGDSAAYFCASSPGQASSYEQYFGPGTRLTVT.

This clone has just a few counts. The chain uses TRBV10-3 and TRBJ2-1; D might be TRBD1 (6 bases). V dropped 8 bases and J dropped 9 bases, with 17 bases sitting between them. The CDR3 has 13 residues. Germline V gene sequence: CDR1 ENHRY, CDR2 SYGVKD. For the CDR3, the DNA is TGTGCCATCCGACAGGCAGGGTGGGGTGAGCAGTTCTTC. Protein: CAIRQAGWGEQFF.

The CDR3 region is CASSLQGNQPQHF. CDR3 DNA sequence: TGTGCCAGCAGTTTGCAGGGAAATCAGCCCCAGCATTTT. The chain employs TRBV27 and TRBJ1-5, with D possibly being TRBD1 (5 bases). The CDR3 is 13 amino acids. V was trimmed by 3 bases and J by 4 bases, leaving 7 bases between them. The germline gives CDR1 MNHEY, CDR2 SMNVEV (reference sequence).

V and J are TRBV2 and TRBJ1-1, with 7 bases lining up with TRBD1. Germline V gene sequence: CDR1 SNHLY, CDR2 FYNNEI. This CDR3 is 14 amino acids long. V shed 8 bases and J 1 base; nucleotides not matched to a gene: 7. The CDR3 region has the DNA TGTGCCAGCGTGGTAGACAGGGCGAACACTGAAGCTTTCTTT. The encoded protein is CASVVDRANTEAFF. Combining the CDR3 with reference TRBV2 and TRBJ1-1 gives the whole variable domain EPEVTQTPSHQVTQMGQEVILRCVPISNHLYFYWYRQILGQKVEFLVSFYNNEISEKSEIFDDQFSVERPDGSNFTLKIRSTKLEDSAMYFCASVVDRANTEAFFGQGTRLTVV.

J is TRBJ2-2 and V is TRBV7-9; 7 nucleotides match TRBD1. This CDR3 region has 14 residues. Germline V gives CDR1 SEHNR, CDR2 FQNEAQ (reference sequence). Trimming at V came to 6 bases and at J to 0 bases, leaving 1 base not matched to a gene. DNA of the CDR3: TGTGCCAGCAGGGGGACAGCGAACACCGGGGAGCTGTTTTTT. It is translated as CASRGTANTGELFF.

The V and J genes are TRBV2 and TRBJ1-6; 7 nucleotides align to TRBD1. From germline, CDR1 is SNHLY and CDR2 FYNNEI. J lost 6 bases, V lost 6 bases, and 11 bases had no gene match. The CDR3 has 16 amino acids. The CDR3 DNA follows: TGTGCCAGCAGGACCGACAGGGCCGTGGTTAATTCACCCCTCCACTTT. Translation gives CASRTDRAVVNSPLHF.